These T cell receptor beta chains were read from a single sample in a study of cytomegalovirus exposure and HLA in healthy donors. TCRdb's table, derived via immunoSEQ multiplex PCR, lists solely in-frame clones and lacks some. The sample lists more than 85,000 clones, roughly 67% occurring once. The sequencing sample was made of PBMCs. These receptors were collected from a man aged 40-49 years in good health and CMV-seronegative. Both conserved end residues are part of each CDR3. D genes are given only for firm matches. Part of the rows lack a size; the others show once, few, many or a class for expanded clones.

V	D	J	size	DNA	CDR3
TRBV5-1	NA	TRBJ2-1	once	TGCGCCAGCAGCTTAGGGGGGGAGACCTACAATGAGCAGTTCTTC	CASSLGGETYNEQFF
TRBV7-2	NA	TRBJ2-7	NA	TGTGCCAGCACCAAGTCCGGGGTTGGCTACGAGCAGTACTTC	CASTKSGVGYEQYF
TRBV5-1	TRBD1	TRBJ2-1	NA	TGCGCCAGCAGCCCCCAGGGACAGGGGACGAATGAGCAGTTCTTC	CASSPQGQGTNEQFF
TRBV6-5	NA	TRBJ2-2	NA	TGTGCCAGCAGTTTAGGGGCCGGGGAGCTGTTTTTT	CASSLGAGELFF
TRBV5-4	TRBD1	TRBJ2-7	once	TGTGCCAGCAGCGTGGACAGGGTCGACGAGCAGTACTTC	CASSVDRVDEQYF
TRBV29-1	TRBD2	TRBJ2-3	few	TGCAGCGTTGGGACTAGCGGGGGGTCAGATACGCAGTATTTT	CSVGTSGGSDTQYF
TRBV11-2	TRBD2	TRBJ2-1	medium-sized	TGTGCCAGCAGCTTAGGCGGGGGTCTTCTCAATGAGCAGTTCTTC	CASSLGGGLLNEQFF
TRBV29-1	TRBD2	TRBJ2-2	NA	TGCAGCGTCGAGAGTGGGGGGGCCGGGGAGCTGTTTTTT	CSVESGGAGELFF
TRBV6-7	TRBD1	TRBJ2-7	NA	TGTGCCAGCAGTTCCCTAATTGGGACAGGAGCCTACGAGCAGTACTTC	CASSSLIGTGAYEQYF
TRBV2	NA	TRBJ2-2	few	TGTGCCAGCAGGACCCGGGGTAGCGGGGAGCTGTTTTTT	CASRTRGSGELFF
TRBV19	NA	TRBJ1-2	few	TGTGCCAGTGCTGAGGGTAGTCGAACAACTTCCTATGGCTACACCTTC	CASAEGSRTTSYGYTF
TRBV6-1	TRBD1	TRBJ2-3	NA	TGTGCCAGCAGTGAATTAGGGGGCCAGAGCACAGATACGCAGTATTTT	CASSELGGQSTDTQYF
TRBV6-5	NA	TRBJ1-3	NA	TGTGCCAGCAGTGCCTGGGGGGAATCTGGAAACACCATATATTTT	CASSAWGESGNTIYF
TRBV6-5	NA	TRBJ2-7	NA	TGTGCCAGCAGTGGCAGGGGATCGTCCTACGAGCAGTACTTC	CASSGRGSSYEQYF
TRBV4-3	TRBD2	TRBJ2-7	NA	TGCGCCAGCAGCCAAGACCCAGCGGGGGCCGACTCCTACGAGCAGTACTTC	CASSQDPAGADSYEQYF
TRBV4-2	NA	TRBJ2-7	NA	TGTGCCAGCAGCCAAGAAGGAGGGGGCTCTGGGTACGAGCAGTACTTC	CASSQEGGGSGYEQYF
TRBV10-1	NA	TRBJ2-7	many	TGCGCCAGCAGTGAGTCGAGGACAGACGAGCAGTACTTC	CASSESRTDEQYF
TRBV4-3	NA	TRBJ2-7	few	TGCGCCAGCAGCCAAGATGTGCGGGGTAGAGACGAGCAGTACTTC	CASSQDVRGRDEQYF
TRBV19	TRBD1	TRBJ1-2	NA	TGTGCCAGTAGCTCCGGGACAGGGATTTGGCATGGCTACACCTTC	CASSSGTGIWHGYTF
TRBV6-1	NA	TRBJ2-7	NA	TGTGCCAGCAGCCCAGGTGCGTCCTACGAGCAGTACTTC	CASSPGASYEQYF
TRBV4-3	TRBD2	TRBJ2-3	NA	TGCGCCAGCAGCTTGAGCGGGGGGGAACGGTATACGCAGTATTTT	CASSLSGGERYTQYF
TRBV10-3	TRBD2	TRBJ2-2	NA	TGTGCCATCAGTGAGCCAATTACGGGGGGGCCGGTCGGGGAGCTGTTTTTT	CAISEPITGGPVGELFF
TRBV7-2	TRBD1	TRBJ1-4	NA	TGTGCCAGCAGTTTGGGACAGGGGGCTGGGAAACTGTTTTTT	CASSLGQGAGKLFF
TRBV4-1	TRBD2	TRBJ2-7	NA	TGCGCCAGCAGCCCTCGGGGTAGCGGGGGGCCTCTCTACGAGCAGTACTTC	CASSPRGSGGPLYEQYF
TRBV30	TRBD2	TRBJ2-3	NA	TGTGCCTGGGAGCGGGGGAGCACAGATACGCAGTATTTT	CAWERGSTDTQYF
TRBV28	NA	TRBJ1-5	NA	TGTGCCAGCAGTTTATGGTCGGGGAACCAGCATTTT	CASSLWSGNQHF
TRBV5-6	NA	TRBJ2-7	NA	TGTGCCAGCAGCGGAGGGACTGGATCGGGGGAGCAGTACTTC	CASSGGTGSGEQYF
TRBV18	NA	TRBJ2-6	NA	TGTGCCAGCTCACCAGTACCAGGGCCCAGCGGGGCCAACGTCCTGACTTTC	CASSPVPGPSGANVLTF